This T cell receptor beta chain was found in a study of shared clonotypes between healthy human individuals. Study results and caveats: Non-shared clonotypes had lower generation probabilities than those shared by all four donors. Across subsets, estimated richness was generally greater for naive than for memory populations.

CDR1 is KGHSH, CDR2 LQKENI, per germline. The CDR3 has 14 residues. Researchers ran the assay at a deep level. This table comes from immunoSEQ multiplex PCR, and its TCRdb copy is limited to in-frame clones, with some not included. Of 2 million to 2.5 million clones listed, approximately 96% are singletons. About this clone: The antigen is not known. One end of the junction does not line up with germline, which may come from a read error.

This receptor was identified in a man aged 18 to 35 in good health. The sequencing sample was made of naive CD4+ T cells sorted from blood. Noted subset: CD45RA+ positively selected. This chain joins TRBV18 and TRBJ2-7; D unclear. CDR3 protein: CASSPPSAPYEQYF. CDR3 nucleotide sequence: TGTGCCAGCTCACCACCATCAGCCCCCTATGAGCAGTACTTC.